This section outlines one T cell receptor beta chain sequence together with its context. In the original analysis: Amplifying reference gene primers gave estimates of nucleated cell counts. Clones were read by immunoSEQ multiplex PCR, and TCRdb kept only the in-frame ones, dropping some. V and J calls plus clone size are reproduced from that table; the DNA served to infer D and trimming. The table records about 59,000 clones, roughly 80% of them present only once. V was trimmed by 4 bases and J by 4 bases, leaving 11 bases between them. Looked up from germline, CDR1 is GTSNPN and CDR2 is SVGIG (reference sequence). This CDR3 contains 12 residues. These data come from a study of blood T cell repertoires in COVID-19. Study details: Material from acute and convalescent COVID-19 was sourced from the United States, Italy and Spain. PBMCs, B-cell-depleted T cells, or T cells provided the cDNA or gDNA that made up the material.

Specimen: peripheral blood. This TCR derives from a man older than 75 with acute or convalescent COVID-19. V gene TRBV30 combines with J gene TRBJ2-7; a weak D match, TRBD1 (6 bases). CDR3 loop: CAWKDRKYEQYF. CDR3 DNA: TGTGCCTGGAAAGACAGGAAGTACGAGCAGTACTTC.